The present T cell receptor beta chain was sequenced within a study of OX40 agonist ivuxolimab in advanced cancers. The assay was immunoSEQ multiplex PCR, and TCRdb's table has in-frame clones only and misses some. The repertoire holds over 80,000 clones, approximately 87% seen once, with roughly 5.5% in the top ten. Findings and limits, study-wide: Doses of 0.1 to 3.0 mg/kg were accompanied by clonal expansion of CD4+ and CD8+ blood T cells by week 6.

Trimming removed 10 bases at V and 7 bases at J, with 16 bases between. Per germline, CDR1 LNHDA and CDR2 SQIVND (reference sequence). The CDR3 has 13 amino acids. Notes on this clone: The antigen is not known.

The specimen comprised CD4+ or CD8+ T cells sorted from blood, sampled in a trial of the OX40 agonist ivuxolimab. This chain connects TRBV19 to TRBJ2-2; tentative D call: TRBD2 (5 bases). This clonotype was obtained from an adult with an advanced solid tumor such as melanoma, head and neck, liver or kidney cancer. The DNA of the CDR3 is TGTGCCATAGGAACATCCGGAGGCGGGGAGCTGTTTTTT. Its protein is CAIGTSGGGELFF.